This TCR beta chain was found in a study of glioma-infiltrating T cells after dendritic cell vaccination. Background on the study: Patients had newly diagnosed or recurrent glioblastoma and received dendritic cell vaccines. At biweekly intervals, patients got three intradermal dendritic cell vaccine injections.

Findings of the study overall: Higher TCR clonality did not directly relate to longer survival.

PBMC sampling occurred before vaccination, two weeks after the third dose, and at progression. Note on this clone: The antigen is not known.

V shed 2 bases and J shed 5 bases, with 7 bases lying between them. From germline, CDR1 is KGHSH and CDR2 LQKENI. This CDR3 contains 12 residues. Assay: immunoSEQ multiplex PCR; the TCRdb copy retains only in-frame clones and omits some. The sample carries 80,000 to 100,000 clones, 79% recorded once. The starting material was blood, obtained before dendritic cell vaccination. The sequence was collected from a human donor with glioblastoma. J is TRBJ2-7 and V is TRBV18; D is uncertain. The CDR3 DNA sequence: TGTGCCAGCTCACCAAATTCTCACGAGCAGTACTTC. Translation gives CASSPNSHEQYF.